Reported below is one T cell receptor beta chain. Original processing methods: Estimates of nucleated cell counts were drawn from the amplification of reference gene primers. TCRdb keeps only in-frame clones here, not all; method: immunoSEQ multiplex PCR. V, J and clone size derive from that table, while D and trimming were established from the DNA sequence. This sample yields about 260,000 clones, of which around 87% are seen a single time; approximately 2.2% belongs to the top ten. This specimen comes from a study of blood T cell repertoires in COVID-19. Study as a whole: The United States, Italy and Spain provided the acute and convalescent COVID-19 samples.

Input material: peripheral blood. The source of this sequence is a woman aged 50 to 60 with acute or convalescent COVID-19.

Here the CDR3 reads CASSHPGTGWNYEQYF. The CDR3 DNA reads TGCGCCAGCAGCCACCCCGGGACAGGGTGGAACTACGAGCAGTACTTC. The V and J genes are TRBV4-1 and TRBJ2-7, with TRBD1 matching 9 bases. With 3 bases clipped from V and 3 bases from J, the junction kept 9 bases outside the gene matches. CDR3 length: 16 amino acids. CDR1 is MGHRA, CDR2 YSYEKL, per germline.